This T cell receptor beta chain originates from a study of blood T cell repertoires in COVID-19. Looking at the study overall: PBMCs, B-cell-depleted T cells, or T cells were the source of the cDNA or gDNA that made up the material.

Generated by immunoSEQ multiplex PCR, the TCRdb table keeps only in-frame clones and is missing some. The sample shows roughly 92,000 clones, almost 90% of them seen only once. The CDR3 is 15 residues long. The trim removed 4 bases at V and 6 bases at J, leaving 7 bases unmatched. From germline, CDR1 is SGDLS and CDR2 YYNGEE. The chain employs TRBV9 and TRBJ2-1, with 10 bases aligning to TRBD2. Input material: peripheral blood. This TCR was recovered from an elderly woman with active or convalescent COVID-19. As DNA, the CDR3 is TGTGCCAGCAGCCCCCTAGCGGGAGTTTTCAATGAGCAGTTCTTC. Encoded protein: CASSPLAGVFNEQFF.